This T cell receptor beta chain was profiled in a study of molecular identifiers for immune sequencing clone quantification. Study-level points and caveats: Clones above 20 RNA copies contained over 99% of effector molecules and under 1% of naive molecules.

Germline CDR1 LGHNA, CDR2 YSLEER. The CDR3 contains 18 residues. The ends were cut back, 4 bases at V and 0 bases at J, with 16 bases in the middle. Preparation of naive CD8 libraries involved 20,000 to 1,000,000 sorted cells and 10%, 30% or 50% RNA. In its sample, this clonotype was seen many times. What it binds is unknown. Bulk libraries came from a prior protocol with listed TCR primers. One entry per CDR3 protein, called by TCRdb with MiXCR from the PCR reads. Here the sample spans around 470,000 distinct CDR3 sequences, 20% to 25% being singletons. Specimen: naive CD8+ T cells from blood, with Jurkat cell RNA spiked in. The subset here: FACS-sorted CD8+CD4-CCR7+CD45RA+ naive T cells. The source is a human donor in good health. Some libraries in this study had Jurkat cell RNA spiked in. The rearrangement links TRBV4-3 to TRBJ2-6, with D uncertain. DNA of the CDR3: TGCGCCAGCAGCCCTCAGGCCAGGCGAACCTCTGGGGCCAACGTCCTGACTTTC. Protein product: CASSPQARRTSGANVLTF.